This TCR beta chain was identified in a study of blood T cell repertoires in COVID-19. Turning to the study itself: Donors in the United States, Italy and Spain gave samples during acute or convalescent COVID-19. In each case, the material was cDNA or gDNA derived from T cells, B-cell-depleted T cells, or PBMCs.

The CDR3 runs 14 residues. Germline V lookup: CDR1 KGHDR, CDR2 SFDVKD. V was cut by 1 base and J by 3 bases, with 5 bases left in between. Original methodology: Estimated nucleated cell counts came from reference gene primer amplification. Clones were sequenced by immunoSEQ multiplex PCR, and TCRdb holds only the in-frame ones, with some missing. D and trimming come from the DNA, and the V and J calls and clone size come from that table. The data contain roughly 110,000 clones, 70% to 75% of them singletons. The sequencing input was peripheral blood. The source is a human donor with acute or convalescent COVID-19. The donor label of this sample is uncertain. V and J are TRBV24-1 and TRBJ2-2, with TRBD1 as a possible D gene (5 bases). The CDR3 DNA is TGTGCCACCAGTGATTTCAGGGACACCGGGGAGCTGTTTTTT. Its translation is CATSDFRDTGELFF.